Listed here are 4 T cell receptor beta chains from one sample, sequenced in a study of identical twins. TCRdb reprocessed the 5' RACE reads via MiXCR and lists one record per CDR3 protein. Here the sample spans about 240,000 distinct CDR3 sequences, 10% to 15% being singletons. The same sample was also studied in work on yellow fever vaccine responses in identical twins.

Sequenced sample: memory (CD45RO+) T cells sorted from blood. The source is a woman younger than 30 in good health.

This clonotype was counted many times. The rearrangement links TRBV10-3 to TRBJ2-7, with 10 bases fitting TRBD2. CDR1 and CDR2 from the germline V gene are ENHRY and SYGVKD. The V gene end was trimmed by 4 bases and the J gene end by 4 bases; junction bases not matched to a gene: 4. The CDR3 contains 14 residues. CDR3 bases: TGTGCCATCAGTGCAACTAGCGGGGTATACGAGCAGTACTTC. It encodes CAISATSGVYEQYF.

The V call is TRBV6-1, the J call TRBJ1-2, with TRBD1 matching 7 bases. The CDR3 has 16 residues. With 4 bases clipped from V and 0 bases from J, the junction kept 8 bases outside the gene matches. Germline V gene lookup returns CDR1 MNHNS and CDR2 SASEGT. The CDR3 reads CASSGAGGLSNYGYTF. The CDR3 DNA sequence: TGTGCCAGCAGTGGGGCAGGGGGTCTTTCTAACTATGGCTACACCTTC.

This clonotype was counted only a few times. This chain joins TRBV5-1 and TRBJ2-1; D uncertain. The CDR3 totals 15 residues. The germline CDR1 and CDR2 sequences are SGHRS and YFSETQ. Trimming removed 0 bases from V and 0 bases from J, with 7 bases in between. The CDR3, as DNA: TGCGCCAGCAGCTTGGTCGTTAGCTCCTACAATGAGCAGTTCTTC. Its translation: CASSLVVSSYNEQFF.

The chain employs TRBV29-1 and TRBJ2-3; D not resolved. V was clipped by 0 bases and J by 0 bases, with 4 bases between them. Looked up from germline, CDR1 is SQVTM and CDR2 is ANQGSEA. The length of the CDR3 is 13 residues. CDR3 DNA sequence: TGCAGCGTTGAAGACCCTAGCACAGATACGCAGTATTTT. This translates into CSVEDPSTDTQYF.